The sequence of this T cell receptor (beta chain) was determined in a study of regulatory T cells in long-lasting Graves disease. Arm-PCR of CDR3 regions and iRepertoire HTBI primers were the basis on which TCR beta libraries were built. TCRdb used MiXCR to reprocess the multiplex PCR reads, holding one entry per CDR3 protein. The sample yields approximately 360,000 distinct CDR3 sequences, about 11% seen once. CDR1 and CDR2 from the germline V gene are MNHEY and SVGEGT. V was trimmed by 5 bases and J by 5 bases, leaving 22 bases between them. This CDR3 region has 18 residues. Time point meaning: newly diagnosed GD, antithyroid drugs for less than 3 months. PBMC-derived RNA was used for the TCR library. The sample was also linked to a second study, of T cells in Graves' hyperthyroidism and ophthalmopathy. According to that study: Patients aged 18 to 65 had newly diagnosed hyperthyroidism lasting under 2 months. Based on clinical symptoms, serum thyroxine and TRAb, thyroid ultrasound and orbital computed tomography, diagnoses were reached. Initially, a first-round RT-PCR of the TCR CDR3 employed the HTBI primer set.

The specimen was peripheral blood mononuclear cells (PBMCs), collected at new diagnosis, from a patient treated with antithyroid drugs. The chain links TRBV6-2 or TRBV6-3 to TRBJ1-6; D uncertain. This TCR derives from a young woman with Graves disease. The CDR3 loop is CASSPSPWAGAHNSPLHF. The CDR3 DNA follows: TGTGCCAGCAGTCCTAGCCCCTGGGCAGGAGCTCATAATTCACCCCTCCACTTT.